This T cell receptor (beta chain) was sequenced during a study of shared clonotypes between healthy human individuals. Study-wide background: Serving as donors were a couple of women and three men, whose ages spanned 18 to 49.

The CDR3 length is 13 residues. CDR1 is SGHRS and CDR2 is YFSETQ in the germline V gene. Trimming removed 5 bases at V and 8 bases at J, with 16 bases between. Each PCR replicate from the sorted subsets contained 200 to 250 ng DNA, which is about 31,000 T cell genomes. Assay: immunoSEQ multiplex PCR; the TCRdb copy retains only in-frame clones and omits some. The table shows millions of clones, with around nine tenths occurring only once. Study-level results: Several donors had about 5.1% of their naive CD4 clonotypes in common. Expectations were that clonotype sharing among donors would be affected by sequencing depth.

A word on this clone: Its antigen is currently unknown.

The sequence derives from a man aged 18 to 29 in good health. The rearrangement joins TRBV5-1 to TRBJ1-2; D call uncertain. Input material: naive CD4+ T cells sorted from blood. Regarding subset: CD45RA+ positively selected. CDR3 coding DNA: TGCGCCAGCAGTTTTGACGGGTCGGGAGGCTACACCTTC. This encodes CASSFDGSGGYTF.